This is a list of T cell receptor beta chains from one sample in a study of cytomegalovirus exposure and HLA in healthy donors. TCRdb keeps only in-frame clones here, not all; method: immunoSEQ multiplex PCR. The table has hundreds of thousands of clones, approximately 87% seen once. Sequencing input: PBMCs. These receptors all stem from a woman aged 18 to 35 in good health and CMV-seronegative. Both conserved end residues are trimmed from each CDR3. D genes are given only for firm matches. Size is stated for part of the rows, as once, few or many counts, or as a class when the clone is expanded.

D: TRBD1
size: NA
J: TRBJ1-2
V: TRBV20-1
CDR3: SARGEAGYT

D: NA
size: NA
J: TRBJ2-7
V: TRBV4-1
CDR3: ASSQEHILYEQY

D: TRBD2
size: NA
J: TRBJ2-7
V: TRBV29-1
CDR3: SVGREDYEQY

D: NA
size: NA
J: TRBJ1-1
V: TRBV6-5
CDR3: ASSFGNTKAF

D: TRBD1
size: NA
J: TRBJ2-5
V: TRBV5-1
CDR3: ASISGTEETQY

D: TRBD2
size: NA
J: TRBJ2-1
V: TRBV19
CDR3: ATQLAGDNEQF

D: TRBD2
size: NA
J: TRBJ2-1
V: TRBV6-1
CDR3: ATHGLANHNEQF

D: TRBD1
size: NA
J: TRBJ1-1
V: TRBV30
CDR3: AWSRDRRNTEAF

D: TRBD1
size: NA
J: TRBJ2-1
V: TRBV6-5
CDR3: ASRVDRGQEQF

D: NA
size: NA
J: TRBJ1-2
V: TRBV28
CDR3: ASSLSTKGLYGYT

D: NA
size: NA
J: TRBJ1-1
V: TRBV6-4
CDR3: ASSEGRYTEAF

D: NA
size: NA
J: TRBJ1-5
V: TRBV6-5
CDR3: ASSYSSGFNQPQH

D: NA
size: NA
J: TRBJ1-2
V: TRBV27
CDR3: ASGFGNRFGGYT

D: NA
size: NA
J: TRBJ1-2
V: TRBV2
CDR3: AGYREMNYGYT

D: NA
size: NA
J: TRBJ1-3
V: TRBV5-1
CDR3: ASSLALQGSGNTIY

D: NA
size: few
J: TRBJ2-2
V: TRBV27
CDR3: ASSFRTANTGELF

D: NA
size: few
J: TRBJ1-5
V: TRBV2
CDR3: ASSRRGEVNQPQH